Below are 29 T cell receptor beta chains sequenced from a single sample in a study of blood T cells in healthy people across ages. Together with a sample-barcoded 5' primer, a J-beta primer mix was included in a second PCR lasting about 7 to 11 cycles. TCRdb reprocessed the 5' RACE reads via MiXCR and lists one record per CDR3 protein. The data hold 650,000 or so distinct CDR3 sequences, with roughly half observed a single time. Sequences were obtained from blood. Source of these receptors: an elderly woman in good health.

This chain links TRBV9 with TRBJ2-5, with 8 bases identical to TRBD1. This CDR3 has 16 amino acids. Germline V CDR1 and CDR2: SGDLS, YYNGEE. With 0 bases clipped from V and 5 bases from J, the junction kept 9 bases outside the gene matches. CDR3 in amino acids: CASSVGSDRGFETQYF. The CDR3 DNA follows: TGTGCCAGCAGCGTAGGCTCTGACAGGGGCTTTGAGACCCAGTACTTC.

This clonotype has a count of ten or more. The rearrangement uses TRBV3-1 and TRBJ1-4; D unresolved. Deletions cut 5 bases from V and 4 bases from J, with 8 bases between. The CDR3 is made up of 13 amino acids. From germline, CDR1 is LGHDT and CDR2 YNNKEL (reference sequence). CDR3 nucleotide sequence: TGTGCCAGCAGCAAAAACAGTAATGAAAAACTGTTTTTT. This translates into CASSKNSNEKLFF.

At least ten counts were recorded for this clonotype. The V and J genes are TRBV2 and TRBJ1-5; 7 bases map to TRBD1. From germline, CDR1 is SNHLY and CDR2 FYNNEI. The CDR3 sequence is 15 residues long. The V and J ends lost 4 bases and 3 bases, in that order; junction bases with no gene match: 6. CDR3 amino acids: CASSVPDRFNQPQHF. CDR3 coding DNA: TGTGCCAGCAGTGTTCCGGACAGGTTCAATCAGCCCCAGCATTTT.

The sample holds many counts of this clonotype. Here the CDR3 reads CASSDPREGFF. In nucleotides, the CDR3 is TGTGCCAGCAGTGATCCTAGGGAAGGGTTCTTC. This chain joins TRBV6-1 and TRBJ2-1; D unclear. Deletions cut 3 bases from V and 15 bases from J, with 12 bases between. Germline V lookup: CDR1 MNHNS, CDR2 SASEGT. The CDR3 has 11 amino acids.

The chain links TRBV5-1 to TRBJ1-4; D uncertain. The CDR3 loop spans 14 amino acids. CDR1 is SGHRS and CDR2 is YFSETQ in the germline V gene. Trimming took off 2 bases at V and 12 bases at J, with 17 bases between the two ends. The CDR3 nucleotides are TGCGCCAGCAGCTTCGGCCTTCCTACTACGGAACTGTTTTTT. This translates into CASSFGLPTTELFF.

The gene calls are TRBV14 and TRBJ2-3; D call uncertain. CDR3 size: 12 residues. V gave up 8 bases and J gave up 1 base, with 7 bases separating them. Germline CDR1 SGHDN, CDR2 FVKESK. This CDR3 reads CASLPGTDTQYF. The DNA of the CDR3 is TGTGCCAGCCTGCCTGGCACAGATACGCAGTATTTT.

The chain couples TRBV6-2 or TRBV6-3 to TRBJ2-1; 9 bases line up with TRBD2. This CDR3 spans 15 amino acids. Germline CDR1 MNHEY, CDR2 SVGEGT. Trimming took 2 bases from V and 5 from J; bases not matched to a gene: 4. CDR3: CASSYKRGADNEQFF. Here the CDR3 DNA reads TGTGCCAGCAGTTACAAGCGGGGGGCTGACAATGAGCAGTTCTTC.

The chain couples TRBV3-1 to TRBJ2-1; D gene ambiguous. CDR1 is LGHDT, CDR2 YNNKEL, per germline (reference sequence). V was trimmed by 1 base and J by 0 bases, leaving 10 bases between them. The CDR3 contains 16 residues. The CDR3 protein is CASSQGRLFSYNEQFF. The DNA of the CDR3 is TGTGCCAGCAGCCAAGGGCGCCTCTTCTCCTACAATGAGCAGTTCTTC.

V is TRBV29-1 and J is TRBJ2-5; 10 bases line up with TRBD1. Germline CDR1 SQVTM, CDR2 ANQGSEA. V shed 5 bases and J 4 bases; nucleotides not matched to a gene: 10. CDR3 size: 15 residues. The CDR3 loop reads CSVRTWTGGGETQYF. In DNA form, the CDR3 reads TGCAGCGTTAGAACTTGGACAGGGGGAGGAGAGACCCAGTACTTC.

Turning to this clonotype: This may stem from a read error, because a much larger clone lies one nucleotide away. The CDR3 is CASSPHILADNEQFF. The DNA of the CDR3 is TGTGCCAGCAGCCCTCACATTCTAGCGGACAATGAGCAGTTCTTC. The chain is built from TRBV4-2 and TRBJ2-1; 7 nucleotides match TRBD2. Per the germline V gene, CDR1 is LGHNA and CDR2 is YNFKEQ. The CDR3 has 15 amino acids. Trimming at V came to 4 bases and at J to 5 bases, leaving 8 bases not matched to a gene.

In this sample, this clonotype turned up many times. The chain employs TRBV3-1 and TRBJ2-3; weak D call: TRBD2 (5 bases). The CDR3 runs 14 residues. With 4 bases removed from V and 8 bases from J, the gap between germline ends came to 16 bases. Germline values: CDR1 LGHDT, CDR2 YNNKEL (reference sequence). The CDR3 nucleotides are TGTGCCAGCAGCCCTGGACTCCTAGGAGGTACGCAGTATTTT. It encodes CASSPGLLGGTQYF.

Many counts were recorded for this clonotype. The chain joins TRBV20-1 to TRBJ2-1; tentative D call: TRBD1 (5 bases). This CDR3 has 16 amino acids. CDR1 is DFQATT, CDR2 SNEGSKA, per germline (reference sequence). The ends were cut back, 2 bases at V and 3 bases at J, with 17 bases in the middle. CDR3 coding DNA: TGCAGTGCTAGAACCCCGTCAGGGAAACTCTACAATGAGCAGTTCTTC. It codes for CSARTPSGKLYNEQFF.

CDR3 nucleotides: TGTGCCAGCAGCTCCTACGGCGGCCGGAACACTGAAGCTTTCTTT. Translating it yields CASSSYGGRNTEAFF. The genes are TRBV9 and TRBJ1-1, with unresolved D. Germline assignment: CDR1 SGDLS and CDR2 YYNGEE. Trimming left V 4 bases short and J 1 base short, with 14 bases between. The CDR3 has 15 residues.

The V call is TRBV12-3 or TRBV12-4, the J call TRBJ2-3; TRBD1 might be the D (6 bases). V shed 2 bases and J shed 5 bases, with 17 bases lying between them. This CDR3 is built from 16 residues. CDR3: CASSLRSQGLGDTQYF. CDR3 nucleotides: TGTGCCAGCAGTTTAAGGTCACAGGGCTTGGGAGATACGCAGTATTTT.

This rearrangement joins TRBV10-3 to TRBJ2-3; 7 bases agree with TRBD2. The trim removed 5 bases at V and 5 bases at J, leaving 16 bases unmatched. The CDR3 has 17 amino acids. Germline CDR1 ENHRY, CDR2 SYGVKD. The chain's CDR3 is CAISRASGTLGEDTQYF. The CDR3 nucleotides are TGTGCCATCAGTAGGGCTAGCGGCACGTTGGGCGAAGATACGCAGTATTTT.

This clonotype came up once. The chain carries TRBV5-1 and TRBJ2-3; 8 bases map to TRBD2. The CDR3 extends over 15 amino acids. CDR1 SGHRS and CDR2 YFSETQ come from the germline V gene. The V gene end was trimmed by 0 bases and the J gene end by 4 bases; junction bases not matched to a gene: 4. CDR3 nucleotide sequence: TGCGCCAGCAGCTTGGCGGGACTAGTTTCAGATACGCAGTATTTT. This translates into CASSLAGLVSDTQYF. The full variable domain, completed using reference TRBV5-1 and TRBJ2-3, is KAGVTQTPRYLIKTRGQQVTLSCSPISGHRSVSWYQQTPGQGLQFLFEYFSETQRNKGNFPGRFSGRQFSNSRSEMNVSTLELGDSALYLCASSLAGLVSDTQYFGPGTRLTVL.

This chain connects TRBV12-3 or TRBV12-4 to TRBJ2-7; 12 bases line up with TRBD2. J was trimmed by 0 bases and V by 5 bases; bases with no gene match: 5. The CDR3 is 16 residues long. The CDR3 sequence: CASSPRLAGDSYEQYF. The CDR3 bases are TGTGCCAGCAGTCCACGACTAGCGGGAGACTCCTACGAGCAGTACTTC.

This clonotype has at least ten counts. The CDR3 reads CSGGGGAYTQYF. CDR3 in DNA: TGCAGCGGAGGGGGGGGGGCTTATACGCAGTATTTT. V usage is TRBV29-1 and J usage is TRBJ2-3, with D tentatively TRBD2 (7 bases). Germline CDR1 reads SQVTM; CDR2 reads ANQGSEA. V dropped 7 bases and J dropped 7 bases, with 15 bases sitting between them. The CDR3 has 12 residues.

The chain joins TRBV20-1 to TRBJ2-7; 10 nucleotides agree with TRBD2. The DNA end favors TRBJ2-5, so the J call may be wrong. CDR1 and CDR2 from the germline V gene are DFQATT and SNEGSKA (reference sequence). The CDR3 has 16 amino acids. The DNA for the CDR3 is TGCAGTGTCCCCATGAGAAGCGGGGGGGCCGGGGAGACCCAGTACTTC. Amino acid sequence: CSVPMRSGGAGETQYF.

The chain couples TRBV27 to TRBJ1-4; D call uncertain. Trimming took 6 bases from V and 10 from J, leaving 12 bases between them. CDR1 is MNHEY and CDR2 is SMNVEV in the germline V gene (reference sequence). This CDR3 contains 12 residues. The CDR3 loop is CASSSTSSKLFF. In DNA, the CDR3 is TGTGCCAGCAGCTCCACAAGTTCAAAACTGTTTTTT.

This clonotype was found a few times. The V call is TRBV12-3 or TRBV12-4, the J call TRBJ1-2, with D unclear. This CDR3 contains 14 residues. V was clipped by 2 bases and J by 5 bases, with 12 bases between them. The CDR3 DNA is TGTGCCAGCAGTTTATCGGCAGGCAAATATGGCTACACCTTC. This codes for CASSLSAGKYGYTF.

This chain joins TRBV4-2 and TRBJ2-5; D uncertain. Trimming pared 5 bases from V and 0 bases from J, leaving 7 bases between. The CDR3 sequence is 13 residues long. The V gene's germline CDR1 is LGHNA and CDR2 YNFKEQ. CDR3 protein: CASSVDHQETQYF. The CDR3 DNA sequence: TGTGCCAGCAGCGTGGACCACCAAGAGACCCAGTACTTC.

This clonotype occurred a few times. The chain couples TRBV2 to TRBJ2-5; D might be TRBD1 (6 bases). With 6 bases removed from V and 5 bases from J, the gap between germline ends came to 13 bases. Per the germline V gene, CDR1 is SNHLY and CDR2 is FYNNEI. This CDR3 is built from 13 residues. The CDR3 DNA reads TGTGCCAGCAGCGTCCGGGACATGGAGACCCAGTACTTC. Amino acids: CASSVRDMETQYF.

This chain uses TRBV15 with TRBJ2-4; 7 nucleotides align to TRBD2. The J call could be wrong; TRBJ2-7 is a better fit for the DNA end. CDR3 length: 15 residues. Germline V CDR1 and CDR2: LNHNV, YYDKDF (reference sequence). The CDR3: CATSRASGTAHEQYF. Here the CDR3 DNA reads TGTGCCACCAGCAGAGCCAGCGGGACTGCCCACGAGCAGTACTTC.

This clonotype has at least ten counts. The rearrangement joins TRBV5-5 to TRBJ2-7; TRBD2 matches 10 bases. CDR1 is SGHKS, CDR2 YYEKEE, per germline (reference sequence). The CDR3 totals 15 residues. V was clipped by 3 bases and J by 4 bases; unmatched bases: 7. Here the CDR3 reads CASSSTSGTSYEQYF. The CDR3 DNA reads as TGTGCCAGCAGCTCCACTAGCGGGACGTCATACGAGCAGTACTTC.

Details on this clonotype: Germline is not matched at one junction end, which may reflect a read error. The CDR3 DNA is TGTGTCAGCTCACCACCGGACAGACAAGAGACCCAGTACTTC. Residues: CVSSPPDRQETQYF. The rearrangement uses TRBV18 and TRBJ2-5; a possible D gene is TRBD1 (6 bases). The CDR3 loop spans 14 amino acids. Germline V gene data show CDR1 as KGHSH and CDR2 as LQKENI.

The V gene is TRBV7-9, the J gene TRBJ2-1, with 10 bases fitting TRBD1. The CDR3 extends over 17 amino acids. Looked up from germline, CDR1 is SEHNR and CDR2 is FQNEAQ (reference sequence). Losses at the gene ends were 4 bases for V and 5 bases for J; bases not matched to a gene: 11. Here the CDR3 DNA reads TGTGCCAGCAGCTCTCGACAGGGGGCATTCCGCGACAATGAGCAGTTCTTC. Translated, it gives CASSSRQGAFRDNEQFF.

In this sample, this clonotype turned up many times. The chain joins TRBV6-6 to TRBJ2-3, with D tentatively TRBD1 (6 bases). The CDR3 contains 15 residues. Per the germline V gene, CDR1 is MNHNY and CDR2 is SVGAGI (reference sequence). V lost 2 bases and J 6 bases, leaving 15 bases between the germline ends. The CDR3 DNA reads as TGTGCCAGCAGTTACGCTGCTTACAGGGCCGATACGCAGTATTTT. Protein sequence: CASSYAAYRADTQYF.

The CDR3 region has the DNA TGTGCCATCAGTGAGTCGACAACTAGCGGGGTCTACAATGAGCAGTACTTC. This sequence encodes CAISESTTSGVYNEQYF. The J gene is TRBJ2-1, the V gene TRBV10-3; 10 bases fit TRBD2. The assigned J gene may be wrong: the sequence end matches TRBJ2-7 better. CDR1 ENHRY and CDR2 SYGVKD come from the germline V gene. The CDR3 is 17 amino acids.